This T cell receptor beta chain was identified during a study of blood T cell repertoires in COVID-19. V lost 6 bases and J lost 6; bases outside the gene matches: 7. The germline gives CDR1 KGHSH, CDR2 LQKENI. This CDR3 is built from 14 residues. Method: immunoSEQ multiplex PCR; TCRdb's copy keeps in-frame clones and lacks some. The repertoire includes about 250,000 clones, around 89% of them detected once, and approximately 3% sits in the top ten. This chain uses TRBV18 with TRBJ2-2; 7 bases fit TRBD1. This TCR was recovered from a woman aged 45 to 65 who had recovered from COVID-19. Sample: PBMCs or T cells enriched from blood (not recorded which). The CDR3 DNA is TGTGCCAGCTCTCCGGACAGGACGGCCGGGGAGCTGTTTTTT. This sequence encodes CASSPDRTAGELFF.